These T cell receptor beta chains were read from a single sample in a study of CD4 T cells in relation to SARS-CoV-2 and coronaviruses. These TCRs are of unknown antigen specificity. The table came from immunoSEQ multiplex PCR; TCRdb's copy has only in-frame clones and leaves some out. The table lists some 20,000 clones, about 76% of them singletons. The source material was CD4+ T cells from PBMCs, cultured in vitro. The receptors were gathered from a human donor in good health. Each CDR3 is given with its conserved first and last residue. The D gene is left open where the match is weak. Clone size, where shown, is once, few, many, or a class for clones that have expanded.

d_call: NA
clone_size: NA
j_call: TRBJ1-5
v_call: TRBV3-1/TRBV3-2
cdr3_nt: TGTGCCAGCAGCCAAGGGGATCAGCCCCAGCATTTT
cdr3_aa: CASSQGDQPQHF

d_call: TRBD1
clone_size: NA
j_call: TRBJ2-3
v_call: TRBV2
cdr3_nt: TGTGCCAGCAGCCCGCTTGGACAGGGCACAGATACGCAGTATTTT
cdr3_aa: CASSPLGQGTDTQYF

d_call: TRBD2
clone_size: NA
j_call: TRBJ2-7
v_call: TRBV10-3
cdr3_nt: TGTGCCATCAGTGATAGCGGGAGGGGGGGCCTCGAGCAGTACTTC
cdr3_aa: CAISDSGRGGLEQYF

d_call: NA
clone_size: NA
j_call: TRBJ1-5
v_call: TRBV5-3
cdr3_nt: TGTGCCAGAAGCTTGGGAGGGGATAGCAATCAGCCCCAGCATTTT
cdr3_aa: CARSLGGDSNQPQHF

d_call: NA
clone_size: NA
j_call: TRBJ2-1
v_call: TRBV5-1
cdr3_nt: TGCGCCAGCAGCTTAGACCCTGGGGCGGGTGCCGGGGGGCAGTTCTTC
cdr3_aa: CASSLDPGAGAGGQFF

d_call: NA
clone_size: few
j_call: TRBJ2-1
v_call: TRBV6-4
cdr3_nt: TGTGCCAGCAGTGACTCGGACAGCTCCTACAATGAGCAGTTCTTC
cdr3_aa: CASSDSDSSYNEQFF

d_call: NA
clone_size: NA
j_call: TRBJ1-3
v_call: TRBV5-4
cdr3_nt: TGTGCCAGCAGCTTGGCCGGCGGAGACACCATATATTTT
cdr3_aa: CASSLAGGDTIYF

d_call: NA
clone_size: NA
j_call: TRBJ2-3
v_call: TRBV19
cdr3_nt: TGTGCCAGTAGTATGGACTTGAGCACAGATACGCAGTATTTT
cdr3_aa: CASSMDLSTDTQYF

d_call: TRBD2
clone_size: medium-sized
j_call: TRBJ2-2
v_call: TRBV30
cdr3_nt: TGTGCCTGGAGTGTACGACTAGCGGGAGGGACGAACACCGGGGAGCTGTTTTTT
cdr3_aa: CAWSVRLAGGTNTGELFF

d_call: TRBD1
clone_size: NA
j_call: TRBJ1-1
v_call: TRBV19
cdr3_nt: TGTGCCAGTAGTACTCCGACAGGGAGGAGCACTGAAGCTTTCTTT
cdr3_aa: CASSTPTGRSTEAFF

d_call: TRBD2
clone_size: NA
j_call: TRBJ2-7
v_call: TRBV19
cdr3_nt: TGTGCCAGTAGCCCTCCGTCAGCGGGGCCAATCGGCTACGAGCAGTACTTC
cdr3_aa: CASSPPSAGPIGYEQYF

d_call: NA
clone_size: few
j_call: TRBJ1-5
v_call: TRBV9
cdr3_nt: TGTGCCAGCAGCGGGGGCCCCAATCAGCCCCAGCATTTT
cdr3_aa: CASSGGPNQPQHF

d_call: NA
clone_size: NA
j_call: TRBJ1-6
v_call: TRBV7-2
cdr3_nt: TGTGCCAGCAGCTTCCGACGGAGCTCCTATAATTCACCCCTCCACTTT
cdr3_aa: CASSFRRSSYNSPLHF

d_call: NA
clone_size: few
j_call: TRBJ2-5
v_call: TRBV3-1/TRBV3-2
cdr3_nt: TGTGCCAGCAGCCCTATGGGACGGGAAGAGACCCAGTACTTC
cdr3_aa: CASSPMGREETQYF

d_call: TRBD1
clone_size: medium-sized
j_call: TRBJ1-2
v_call: TRBV18
cdr3_nt: TGTGCCAGCTCACCGGTGATGGGTCGGACAGGGGGCGGTGGCTACACCTTC
cdr3_aa: CASSPVMGRTGGGGYTF

d_call: NA
clone_size: NA
j_call: TRBJ1-3
v_call: TRBV6-6
cdr3_nt: TGTGCCGCCCTCCTGGGAACTGGAAACACCATATATTTT
cdr3_aa: CAALLGTGNTIYF

d_call: NA
clone_size: NA
j_call: TRBJ1-3
v_call: TRBV28
cdr3_nt: TGTGCCAGCAGCGCTGGAAACACCATATATTTT
cdr3_aa: CASSAGNTIYF

d_call: TRBD2
clone_size: NA
j_call: TRBJ2-1
v_call: TRBV19
cdr3_nt: TGTGCCAGTAGCAATGCCCCGGGACTAGCTGACAATGAGCAGTTCTTC
cdr3_aa: CASSNAPGLADNEQFF

d_call: NA
clone_size: NA
j_call: TRBJ1-2
v_call: TRBV27
cdr3_nt: TGTGCCAGCAGTTTAGGAGCTAACTATGGCTACACCTTC
cdr3_aa: CASSLGANYGYTF

d_call: NA
clone_size: NA
j_call: TRBJ2-7
v_call: TRBV6-5
cdr3_nt: TGTGCCAGCAGCTACAAGGGCGGTACAGGTTACGAGCAGTACTTC
cdr3_aa: CASSYKGGTGYEQYF

d_call: TRBD2
clone_size: few
j_call: TRBJ2-7
v_call: TRBV24-1
cdr3_nt: TGTGCCACCAGTGATCTAGCGGGAGGGTCCTACGAGCAGTACTTC
cdr3_aa: CATSDLAGGSYEQYF

d_call: NA
clone_size: NA
j_call: TRBJ2-1
v_call: TRBV12-5
cdr3_nt: TGTGCTAGTGGAACGGGAAGGGCCTACAATGAGCAGTTCTTC
cdr3_aa: CASGTGRAYNEQFF

d_call: TRBD1
clone_size: NA
j_call: TRBJ1-2
v_call: TRBV7-9
cdr3_nt: TGTGCCAGCAGCTTCGGACAGGGTGGCGACTATGGCTACACCTTC
cdr3_aa: CASSFGQGGDYGYTF

d_call: NA
clone_size: few
j_call: TRBJ2-2
v_call: TRBV6-4
cdr3_nt: TGTGCCAGCAGACTCACCCTTACCGGGGAGCTGTTTTTT
cdr3_aa: CASRLTLTGELFF

d_call: NA
clone_size: once
j_call: TRBJ2-3
v_call: TRBV12-3/TRBV12-4
cdr3_nt: TGTGCCAACGAACCAGATACGCAGTATTTT
cdr3_aa: CANEPDTQYF

d_call: NA
clone_size: NA
j_call: TRBJ1-2
v_call: TRBV4-1
cdr3_nt: TGCGCCAGCAGCCAAGATCGAACAGGGTCCCTTGGCTACACCTTC
cdr3_aa: CASSQDRTGSLGYTF

d_call: NA
clone_size: few
j_call: TRBJ1-1
v_call: TRBV18
cdr3_nt: TGTGCCAGCTCACCACAGGGGTTTGGTAACACTGAAGCTTTCTTT
cdr3_aa: CASSPQGFGNTEAFF

d_call: NA
clone_size: few
j_call: TRBJ2-6
v_call: TRBV18
cdr3_nt: TGTGCCAGCTCACCCCAGGGCCCCCCCGGGGCCAACGTCCTGACTTTC
cdr3_aa: CASSPQGPPGANVLTF

d_call: NA
clone_size: NA
j_call: TRBJ1-2
v_call: TRBV5-8
cdr3_nt: TGTGCCAGCAGCCTCGACTATGGCTACACCTTC
cdr3_aa: CASSLDYGYTF

d_call: TRBD2
clone_size: NA
j_call: TRBJ2-3
v_call: TRBV19
cdr3_nt: TGTGCCAGTACCAGCCGGGGTAGCGGGAGTGGGGATACGCAGTATTTT
cdr3_aa: CASTSRGSGSGDTQYF

d_call: TRBD1
clone_size: NA
j_call: TRBJ2-7
v_call: TRBV18
cdr3_nt: TGTGCCAGCTCACTGTACCGGGACAGGGATTACTACGAGCAGTACTTC
cdr3_aa: CASSLYRDRDYYEQYF

d_call: NA
clone_size: NA
j_call: TRBJ2-3
v_call: TRBV27
cdr3_nt: TGTGCCAGCAGTTTCACCTACAGCCTAAGCACAGATACGCAGTATTTT
cdr3_aa: CASSFTYSLSTDTQYF

d_call: TRBD1
clone_size: NA
j_call: TRBJ1-3
v_call: TRBV18
cdr3_nt: TGTGCCAGCTCACCTCGACAGGGGTTATCTGGAAACACCATATATTTT
cdr3_aa: CASSPRQGLSGNTIYF

d_call: NA
clone_size: NA
j_call: TRBJ2-7
v_call: TRBV9
cdr3_nt: TGTGCCAGCAGCCCCAGAAAGGGAGGCGAGCAGTACTTC
cdr3_aa: CASSPRKGGEQYF

d_call: NA
clone_size: NA
j_call: TRBJ2-3
v_call: TRBV30
cdr3_nt: TGTGCCTGGAGTTTGGACTCCTACACAGATACGCAGTATTTT
cdr3_aa: CAWSLDSYTDTQYF

d_call: NA
clone_size: NA
j_call: TRBJ1-4
v_call: TRBV5-1
cdr3_nt: TGCGCCAGCAAAATCCAAGGGGGGGCAGTTGAAAAACTGTTTTTT
cdr3_aa: CASKIQGGAVEKLFF

d_call: NA
clone_size: NA
j_call: TRBJ1-2
v_call: TRBV3-1/TRBV3-2
cdr3_nt: TGTGCCAGCAGCCAAGATGTTGACTATGGCTACACCTTC
cdr3_aa: CASSQDVDYGYTF

d_call: NA
clone_size: NA
j_call: TRBJ1-1
v_call: TRBV25-1
cdr3_nt: TGTGCCAGCAGTGAGGGGGAAATGTCGGCTTTCTTT
cdr3_aa: CASSEGEMSAFF

d_call: TRBD1
clone_size: NA
j_call: TRBJ2-7
v_call: TRBV27
cdr3_nt: TGTGCCAGCAGACCCGGGACAGGGTACAGCGAGCAGTACTTC
cdr3_aa: CASRPGTGYSEQYF

d_call: TRBD2
clone_size: NA
j_call: TRBJ2-3
v_call: TRBV5-4
cdr3_nt: TGTGCCAGCAGCCCCGGGACTAGCGCCCCTGGAACGCAGTATTTT
cdr3_aa: CASSPGTSAPGTQYF

d_call: NA
clone_size: NA
j_call: TRBJ2-3
v_call: TRBV10-3
cdr3_nt: TGTGCCATCAGGCGGGGAAGGGACACAGATACGCAGTATTTT
cdr3_aa: CAIRRGRDTDTQYF

d_call: NA
clone_size: NA
j_call: TRBJ1-2
v_call: TRBV29-1
cdr3_nt: TGCAGCGTTGCGGAGAGTAACTATGGCTACACCTTC
cdr3_aa: CSVAESNYGYTF

d_call: NA
clone_size: NA
j_call: TRBJ1-3
v_call: TRBV20-1
cdr3_nt: TGCAGTGCTAGTAAGAGAACATCTGGAAACACCATATATTTT
cdr3_aa: CSASKRTSGNTIYF

d_call: NA
clone_size: few
j_call: TRBJ2-7
v_call: TRBV5-8
cdr3_nt: TGTGCCAGCGCAACTTCGGGTTACGAGCAGTACTTC
cdr3_aa: CASATSGYEQYF

d_call: NA
clone_size: NA
j_call: TRBJ2-7
v_call: TRBV30
cdr3_nt: TGTGCCTGGAAGGGGCAGGCTAACGGCGAGCAGTACTTC
cdr3_aa: CAWKGQANGEQYF

d_call: NA
clone_size: NA
j_call: TRBJ2-3
v_call: TRBV2
cdr3_nt: TGTGCCAGCAGTGCCGGGACTCCGGGGGCGCAGTATTTT
cdr3_aa: CASSAGTPGAQYF

d_call: NA
clone_size: NA
j_call: TRBJ1-2
v_call: TRBV5-6
cdr3_nt: TGTGCCAGCAGCTTGGTTTTTTCGGGGACACACTATGGCTACACCTTC
cdr3_aa: CASSLVFSGTHYGYTF

d_call: TRBD1
clone_size: NA
j_call: TRBJ1-2
v_call: TRBV2
cdr3_nt: TGTGCCAGCAGTGTGCATCGGACAGGGGGCTTCGTTGGCTACACCTTC
cdr3_aa: CASSVHRTGGFVGYTF

d_call: TRBD2
clone_size: NA
j_call: TRBJ2-7
v_call: TRBV6-5
cdr3_nt: TGTGCCAGCAGACTAGCGGGAGAGGGAAGGGACGAGCAGTACTTC
cdr3_aa: CASRLAGEGRDEQYF

d_call: NA
clone_size: few
j_call: TRBJ1-3
v_call: TRBV5-1
cdr3_nt: TGCGCCAGCAGCCAGGTAAATGGAAACACCATATATTTT
cdr3_aa: CASSQVNGNTIYF

d_call: NA
clone_size: NA
j_call: TRBJ2-1
v_call: TRBV3-1/TRBV3-2
cdr3_nt: TGTGCCAGCAGCCAAGGAGCGGGCAATGAGCAGTTCTTC
cdr3_aa: CASSQGAGNEQFF

d_call: TRBD2
clone_size: NA
j_call: TRBJ2-1
v_call: TRBV3-1/TRBV3-2
cdr3_nt: TGTGCCAGCAGCCCCGGAAACGTTGGACTAGCGGGAGGGGATGAGCAGTTCTTC
cdr3_aa: CASSPGNVGLAGGDEQFF

d_call: TRBD1
clone_size: NA
j_call: TRBJ1-1
v_call: TRBV13
cdr3_nt: TGTGCCTCCCACGGCCCACAGGGGGTGGCTTTCTTT
cdr3_aa: CASHGPQGVAFF

d_call: NA
clone_size: NA
j_call: TRBJ1-2
v_call: TRBV18
cdr3_nt: TGTGCCAGCTCACCCGAAGATAACTATGGCTACACCTTC
cdr3_aa: CASSPEDNYGYTF